These T cell receptor beta chains were read from a single sample in a study of shared clonotypes between healthy human individuals. This table comes from immunoSEQ multiplex PCR, and its TCRdb copy is limited to in-frame clones, with some not included. In the table there are about 960,000 clones, 60% to 85% of which are singletons. Sequenced: memory CD4+ T cells sorted from blood. The source of these receptors is a man in his late teens or twenties in good health. Each CDR3 is given with its conserved first and last residue. The D gene is left open where the match is weak. A clone size is listed for some rows: how often the clone was seen (once, few, many), or a class if it is expanded.

V gene,D gene,J gene,clone size,CDR3 protein,CDR3 DNA
TRBV5-1,NA,TRBJ2-3,few,CASSLGTFSSTDTQYF,TGCGCCAGCAGCTTGGGGACCTTCTCTAGCACAGATACGCAGTATTTT
TRBV7-2,TRBD2,TRBJ2-1,NA,CASSYGLAAYNEQFF,TGTGCCAGCAGCTATGGACTAGCGGCCTACAATGAGCAGTTCTTC
TRBV6-6,TRBD2,TRBJ2-1,NA,CASSRFASGGRNEQFF,TGTGCCAGCAGCCGCTTCGCTAGCGGAGGGAGGAATGAGCAGTTCTTC
TRBV18,TRBD1,TRBJ1-2,NA,CASSQTDRTYGYTF,TGTGCCAGCTCACAAACGGACAGGACCTATGGCTACACCTTC
TRBV7-8,NA,TRBJ1-5,once,CASSLSSSSNQPQHF,TGTGCCAGCAGCTTATCTAGCAGTAGCAATCAGCCCCAGCATTTT
TRBV5-4,NA,TRBJ2-2,NA,CASSLSADGELFF,TGTGCCAGCAGCTTGTCGGCAGACGGGGAGCTGTTTTTT
TRBV5-6,TRBD2,TRBJ2-3,few,CASSPWSGEGTDTQYF,TGTGCCAGCAGCCCGTGGAGCGGGGAGGGCACAGATACGCAGTATTTT
TRBV7-2,TRBD2,TRBJ2-5,once,CASSLGGAGDETQYF,TGTGCCAGCAGCTTAGGAGGAGCGGGAGACGAGACCCAGTACTTC
TRBV28,TRBD2,TRBJ2-1,NA,CASSLGGSFEQFF,TGTGCCAGCAGTTTGGGCGGGAGTTTCGAGCAGTTCTTC
TRBV5-6,NA,TRBJ1-2,NA,CASTLRGTAERGYTF,TGTGCCAGCACCCTCCGGGGGACGGCGGAGCGTGGCTACACCTTC
TRBV9,TRBD2,TRBJ2-3,NA,CASSVGGSGGTDTQYF,TGTGCCAGCAGCGTAGGTGGTAGCGGGGGAACAGATACGCAGTATTTT
TRBV18,TRBD1,TRBJ2-7,NA,CASSPQGQGPYEQYF,TGTGCCAGCTCACCACAGGGACAGGGCCCCTACGAGCAGTACTTC
TRBV10-3,TRBD1,TRBJ1-5,NA,CAIQGVNQPQHF,TGTGCCATTCAGGGGGTGAATCAGCCCCAGCATTTT
TRBV6-1,NA,TRBJ2-2,NA,CASSAGTTNTGELFF,TGTGCCAGCAGTGCCGGGACAACGAACACCGGGGAGCTGTTTTTT
TRBV7-3,NA,TRBJ1-2,NA,CASSNTGQNYGYTF,TGTGCCAGCAGCAACACAGGACAGAACTATGGCTACACCTTC
TRBV7-3,TRBD2,TRBJ2-2,NA,CASSQPGGNTGELFF,TGTGCCAGCAGCCAACCGGGGGGGAACACCGGGGAGCTGTTTTTT
TRBV6-1,NA,TRBJ2-7,NA,CASSESPYEQYF,TGTGCCAGCAGTGAAAGTCCCTACGAGCAGTACTTC
TRBV4-3,NA,TRBJ1-1,NA,CASSQDEVGTRVAFF,TGCGCCAGCAGCCAAGATGAGGTGGGGACGCGGGTAGCTTTCTTT
TRBV6-6,NA,TRBJ1-3,NA,CASSYQGRNSGNTIYF,TGTGCCAGCAGTTACCAGGGACGGAACTCTGGAAACACCATATATTTT
TRBV9,NA,TRBJ2-7,few,CASSVAALAYEQYF,TGTGCCAGCAGCGTAGCGGCGTTAGCCTACGAGCAGTACTTC
TRBV30,NA,TRBJ1-5,NA,CAWSVLDNQPQHF,TGTGCCTGGAGTGTATTAGATAATCAGCCCCAGCATTTT
TRBV19,NA,TRBJ2-3,NA,CASRVGGDRADTQYF,TGTGCCAGTAGGGTTGGTGGGGACCGAGCAGATACGCAGTATTTT
TRBV5-6,NA,TRBJ2-4,NA,CASSLSLAKNIQYF,TGTGCCAGCAGCTTGTCGCTAGCCAAAAACATTCAGTACTTC
TRBV9,NA,TRBJ2-3,NA,CASSVDGHYTDTQYF,TGTGCCAGCAGCGTAGACGGGCACTACACAGATACGCAGTATTTT
TRBV19,TRBD2,TRBJ2-1,few,CATSATGSGKVQFF,TGTGCCACCTCAGCAACGGGTAGCGGGAAGGTGCAGTTCTTC
TRBV9,TRBD1,TRBJ2-7,NA,CASSDDTGGTYEQYF,TGTGCCAGCAGCGATGATACAGGGGGAACCTACGAGCAGTACTTC
TRBV7-2,NA,TRBJ2-2,NA,CASSLDLTGELFF,TGTGCCAGCAGCTTGGACCTCACCGGGGAGCTGTTTTTT
TRBV28,NA,TRBJ1-3,NA,CASSFADSGNTIYF,TGTGCCAGCAGTTTCGCGGACTCTGGAAACACCATATATTTT
TRBV5-6,TRBD1,TRBJ2-7,NA,CASSSYDRAYEQYF,TGTGCCAGCAGCTCATACGACAGGGCCTACGAGCAGTACTTC
TRBV6-1,NA,TRBJ2-5,once,CASSEAQIQETQYF,TGTGCCAGCAGTGAAGCGCAAATTCAAGAGACCCAGTACTTC
TRBV7-6,TRBD2,TRBJ2-7,NA,CASSLAGEYEQYF,TGTGCCAGTTCGCTAGCGGGAGAATACGAGCAGTACTTC
TRBV19,NA,TRBJ2-1,NA,CASSPRASGNNEQFF,TGTGCCAGTAGTCCTCGGGCCAGCGGAAACAATGAGCAGTTCTTC
TRBV11-2,TRBD1,TRBJ2-5,NA,CASSQQGTGTQYF,TGTGCCAGCAGCCAACAGGGGACCGGGACCCAGTACTTC
TRBV28,NA,TRBJ2-5,NA,CASTALSWGQLYQETQYF,TGTGCCAGCACCGCCCTATCTTGGGGCCAATTATACCAAGAGACCCAGTACTTC
TRBV19,NA,TRBJ1-5,NA,CAGGRSNQPQHF,TGTGCCGGGGGAAGGAGCAATCAGCCCCAGCATTTT
TRBV7-2,NA,TRBJ1-3,once,CASSLKRSSGNTIYF,TGTGCCAGCAGCTTAAAACGCTCCTCTGGAAACACCATATATTTT
TRBV5-1,TRBD1,TRBJ1-3,NA,CASSLDRGGNTIYF,TGCGCCAGCAGCTTGGACAGGGGTGGAAACACCATATATTTT
TRBV7-2,NA,TRBJ1-5,NA,CASSLGIGGNQPQHF,TGTGCCAGCAGCTTAGGAATCGGGGGCAATCAGCCCCAGCATTTT
TRBV14,TRBD1,TRBJ2-7,NA,CASSRPLGTGNYEQYF,TGTGCCAGCAGTCGGCCTCTCGGGACAGGGAACTACGAGCAGTACTTC
TRBV6-5,TRBD1,TRBJ2-7,NA,CASSYRDRGGYEQYF,TGTGCCAGCAGTTACCGCGACAGGGGCGGCTACGAGCAGTACTTC
TRBV29-1,NA,TRBJ2-7,few,CSATPGSTYEQYF,TGCAGCGCCACGCCGGGATCGACCTACGAGCAGTACTTC
TRBV6-1,TRBD2,TRBJ2-3,NA,CASSQLAGGTDTQYF,TGTGCCAGCAGTCAACTAGCGGGGGGGACAGATACGCAGTATTTT
TRBV5-6,NA,TRBJ2-7,NA,CASSIRRLYEQYF,TGTGCCAGCAGCATTCGGAGGCTGTACGAGCAGTACTTC
TRBV11-2,TRBD2,TRBJ2-1,many,CASSLERGPYNEQFF,TGTGCCAGCAGCCTTGAGCGGGGGCCTTACAATGAGCAGTTCTTC
TRBV4-1,TRBD2,TRBJ2-7,NA,CASSQGEGYYEQYF,TGCGCCAGCAGCCAGGGGGAGGGGTACTACGAGCAGTACTTC
TRBV27,NA,TRBJ1-3,NA,CASSLNGRYSGNTIYF,TGTGCCAGCAGTTTAAATGGCAGGTACTCTGGAAACACCATATATTTT
TRBV4-2,TRBD2,TRBJ2-1,NA,CASSQGTSGLYNEQFF,TGTGCCAGCAGCCAAGGGACTAGCGGCCTCTACAATGAGCAGTTCTTC
TRBV6-5,NA,TRBJ1-4,NA,CASSYREGANEKLFF,TGTGCCAGCAGTTACAGGGAAGGGGCTAATGAAAAACTGTTTTTT